The rows below give T cell receptor beta chains drawn from one sample of a study of regulatory T cells in long-lasting Graves disease. TCRdb re-analysed the multiplex PCR reads in MiXCR, keeping a single row per CDR3 protein. Among a few hundred thousand distinct CDR3 sequences listed, 15% to 20% were seen once. The same specimen was also included in a second study, on T cells in Graves' hyperthyroidism and ophthalmopathy.

Source: peripheral blood mononuclear cells (PBMCs), taken at new diagnosis, from a patient treated with antithyroid drugs. These TCRs come from a woman between 18 and 30 years old with Graves disease. The CDR3 runs from the conserved cysteine through the conserved F or W. Fields, in order: CDR3 DNA, CDR3 protein, D gene, J gene, V gene, clone size. A D gene is named only where the DNA matches it firmly. Rows give clone size only sometimes, using once, few, many, or a class for an expanded clone.

DNA: TGTGCCAGCAAGACAGGGGGCGGCAATAATCAGCCCCAGCATTTT
CDR3: CASKTGGGNNQPQHF
D: TRBD1
J: TRBJ1-5
V: TRBV28
size: many

DNA: TGTGCCAGCAGTATTAACCTACAAGGCAATGAGCAGTTCTTC
CDR3: CASSINLQGNEQFF
D: NA
J: TRBJ2-1
V: TRBV6-1
size: few

DNA: TGTGCCTGTCCGACAGGGACCCAAGAGACCCAGTACTTC
CDR3: CACPTGTQETQYF
D: TRBD1
J: TRBJ2-5
V: TRBV30
size: NA

DNA: TGTGCCAGCAGTTTATGGGCGGGTGTCGGCAATCAGCCCCAGCATTTT
CDR3: CASSLWAGVGNQPQHF
D: NA
J: TRBJ1-5
V: TRBV28
size: many

DNA: TGCAGTGCTAGAGGATCGACAGCGGGAGTCACAGATACGCAGTATTTT
CDR3: CSARGSTAGVTDTQYF
D: TRBD2
J: TRBJ2-3
V: TRBV20-1
size: NA

DNA: TGTGCCAGCAGCCACGATGCTAGCCAAGAGACCCAGTACTTC
CDR3: CASSHDASQETQYF
D: NA
J: TRBJ2-5
V: TRBV3-1
size: many

DNA: TGTGCCAGCAGTTTAGGGGCTAGCGGCACAGATACGCAGTATTTT
CDR3: CASSLGASGTDTQYF
D: NA
J: TRBJ2-3
V: TRBV27
size: few

DNA: TGCGCCAGCAGCGAAGGGGGCGGCTATGGCTACACCTTC
CDR3: CASSEGGGYGYTF
D: TRBD1
J: TRBJ1-2
V: TRBV5-1
size: many

DNA: TGTGCCAGCAATTTAATTAATTCAGGTCAGCCCCAGCATTTT
CDR3: CASNLINSGQPQHF
D: NA
J: TRBJ1-5
V: TRBV6-1
size: NA

DNA: TGTGCCAGCAGCTCTAGGCTCCCTAACACCGGGGAGCTGTTTTTT
CDR3: CASSSRLPNTGELFF
D: NA
J: TRBJ2-2
V: TRBV13
size: many

DNA: TGCAGTGCTAGGACAGACCCTCAGCGCGAGCAGTACTTC
CDR3: CSARTDPQREQYF
D: NA
J: TRBJ2-7
V: TRBV20-1
size: many